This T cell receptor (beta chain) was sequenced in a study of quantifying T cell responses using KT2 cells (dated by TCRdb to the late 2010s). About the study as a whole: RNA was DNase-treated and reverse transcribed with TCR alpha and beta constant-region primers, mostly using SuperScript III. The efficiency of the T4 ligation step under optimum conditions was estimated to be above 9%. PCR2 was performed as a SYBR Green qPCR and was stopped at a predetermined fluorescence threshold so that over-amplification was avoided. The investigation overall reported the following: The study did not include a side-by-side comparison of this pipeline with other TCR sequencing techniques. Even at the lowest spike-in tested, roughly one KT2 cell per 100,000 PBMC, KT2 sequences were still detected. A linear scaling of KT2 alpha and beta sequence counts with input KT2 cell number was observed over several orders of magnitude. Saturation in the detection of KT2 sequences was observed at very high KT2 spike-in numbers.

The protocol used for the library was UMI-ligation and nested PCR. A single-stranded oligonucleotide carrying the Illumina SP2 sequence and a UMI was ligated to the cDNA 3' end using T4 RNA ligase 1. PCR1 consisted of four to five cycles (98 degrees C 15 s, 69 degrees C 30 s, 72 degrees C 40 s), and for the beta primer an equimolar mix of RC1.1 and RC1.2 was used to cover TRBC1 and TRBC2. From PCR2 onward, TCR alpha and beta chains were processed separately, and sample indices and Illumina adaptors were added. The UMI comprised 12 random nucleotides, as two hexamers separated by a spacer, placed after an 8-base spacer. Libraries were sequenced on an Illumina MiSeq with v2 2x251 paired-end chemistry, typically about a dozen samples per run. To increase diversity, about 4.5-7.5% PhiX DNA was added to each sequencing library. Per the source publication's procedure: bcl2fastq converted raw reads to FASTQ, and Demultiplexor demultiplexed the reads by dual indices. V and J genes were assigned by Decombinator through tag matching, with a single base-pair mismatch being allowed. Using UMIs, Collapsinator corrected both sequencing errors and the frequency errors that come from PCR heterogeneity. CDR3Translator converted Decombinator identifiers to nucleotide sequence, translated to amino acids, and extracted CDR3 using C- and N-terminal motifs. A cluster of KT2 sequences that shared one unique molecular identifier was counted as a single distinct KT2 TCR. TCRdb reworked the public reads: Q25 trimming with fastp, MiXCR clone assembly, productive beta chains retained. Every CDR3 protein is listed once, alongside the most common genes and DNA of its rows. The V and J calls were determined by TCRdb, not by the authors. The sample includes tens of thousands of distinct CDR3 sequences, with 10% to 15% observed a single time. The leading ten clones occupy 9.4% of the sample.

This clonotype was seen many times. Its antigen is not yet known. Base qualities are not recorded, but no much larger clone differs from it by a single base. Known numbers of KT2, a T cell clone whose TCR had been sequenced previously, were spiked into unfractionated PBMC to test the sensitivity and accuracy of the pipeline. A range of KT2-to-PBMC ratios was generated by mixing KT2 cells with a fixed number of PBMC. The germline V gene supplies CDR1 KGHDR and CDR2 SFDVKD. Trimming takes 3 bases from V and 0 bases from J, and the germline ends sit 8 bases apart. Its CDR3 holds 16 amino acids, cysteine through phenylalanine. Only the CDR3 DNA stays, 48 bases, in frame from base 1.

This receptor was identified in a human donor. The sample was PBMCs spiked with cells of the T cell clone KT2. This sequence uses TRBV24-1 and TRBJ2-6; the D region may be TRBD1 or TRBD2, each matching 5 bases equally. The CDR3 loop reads CATSDGGISGANVLTF. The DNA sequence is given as TGTGCCACCAGTGATGGGGGAATCTCTGGGGCCAACGTCCTGACTTTC.